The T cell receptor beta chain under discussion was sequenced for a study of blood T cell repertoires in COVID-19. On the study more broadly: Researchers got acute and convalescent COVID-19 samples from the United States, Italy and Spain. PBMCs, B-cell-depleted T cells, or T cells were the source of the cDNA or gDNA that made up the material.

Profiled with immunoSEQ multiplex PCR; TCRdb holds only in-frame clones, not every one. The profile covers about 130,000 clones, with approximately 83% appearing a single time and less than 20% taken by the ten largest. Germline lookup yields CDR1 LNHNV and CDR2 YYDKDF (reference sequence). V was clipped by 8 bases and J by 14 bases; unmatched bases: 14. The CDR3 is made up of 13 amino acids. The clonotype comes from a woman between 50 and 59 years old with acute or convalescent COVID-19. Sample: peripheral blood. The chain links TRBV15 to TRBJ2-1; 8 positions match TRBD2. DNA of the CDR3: TGTGCCACCCGGGGTAGCGGGGCCCCCAGTGAGTTCTTC. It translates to CATRGSGAPSEFF. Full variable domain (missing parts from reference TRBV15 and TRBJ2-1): DAMVIQNPRYQVTQFGKPVTLSCSQTLNHNVMYWYQQKSSQAPKLLFHYYDKDFNNEADTPDNFQSRRPNTSFCFLDIRSPGLGDTAMYLCATRGSGAPSEFFGPGTRLTVL.